This TCR beta chain was identified in a study of OX40 agonist ivuxolimab in advanced cancers. About the research overall: Aged roughly 23 to 90 with a mean of 60 years, they were about 80% male.

CDR3 length: 14 residues. The V end lost 1 base, the J end lost 8 bases, and 11 bases lay between the germline ends. Germline V gene data show CDR1 as LGHNA and CDR2 as YSLEER. This clone was seen only once. Profiled with immunoSEQ multiplex PCR; TCRdb holds only in-frame clones, not every one. The repertoire consists of almost 70,000 clones, with 80% to 90% occurring once and the leading ten covering around 8.2%. The sequences come from CD4+ or CD8+ T cells sorted from blood, collected in a trial of the OX40 agonist ivuxolimab. The TCR originated in an adult with an advanced solid tumor such as melanoma, head and neck, liver or kidney cancer. The rearrangement links TRBV4-3 to TRBJ1-4; D gene uncertain. CDR3 protein: CASSQGAGEEKLFF. CDR3 coding DNA: TGCGCCAGCAGCCAAGGGGCCGGGGAGGAAAAACTGTTTTTT.